This T cell receptor beta chain emerged from a study of cytomegalovirus exposure and HLA in healthy donors. Study conclusions and caveats: It was confirmed in vitro that a few of the CMV-associated chains were specific for CMV antigens. Cytomegalovirus status was reportedly diagnosed by the classifier with high sensitivity and specificity.

About this clone: Antigen: not known.

In the PCR, 60 Vbeta and 13 Jbeta primers were used. Authors' analysis steps: In a later analysis, of tens of millions of unique beta chains, 9 million to 11 million appeared in at least two donors. Sequencing used immunoSEQ multiplex PCR; TCRdb keeps in-frame clones, though not all of them. That table supplies the V and J calls and clone size; D and trimming were determined from the DNA. The data hold about 120,000 clones, with about 70% observed a single time. Material: PBMCs. The sequence derives from a woman aged 40 to 50 in good health and CMV-seropositive.

The CDR3 DNA sequence: TGTGCCAGCATCACGACCGGGGGGGGCGCCACTGAAGCTTTCTTT. This sequence encodes CASITTGGGATEAFF. This chain links TRBV6-6 with TRBJ1-1, with D possibly TRBD1 on 6 matching bases. The CDR3 sequence is 15 residues long. The V gene lost 7 bases and the J gene lost 4 bases, with 19 bases spanning the gap. Germline V gene data show CDR1 as MNHNY and CDR2 as SVGAGI (reference sequence).